This TCR beta chain is drawn from a study of blood T cells in healthy people across ages. Overall study findings and caveats: The unknown donor CMV status may have confounded expanded clonotype changes. Diversity of TCR beta correlated strongly with naive T cell percentage.

The donors, healthy Caucasians from Russia, were aged about 6 to 100. Every sample gave at least 5.5 micrograms of total RNA when it was extracted. In germline, CDR1 is SGHVS, CDR2 FQNEAQ. This CDR3 spans 15 amino acids. V was pared by 1 base and J by 4 bases, with 10 bases between. Primers used in a second PCR of about 6 to 11 cycles were a sample-barcoded 5' primer and a J-beta primer mix. Each CDR3 protein gets one entry after TCRdb re-called the 5' RACE reads with MiXCR. The profile covers about 800,000 distinct CDR3 sequences, with roughly 25% appearing a single time and approximately 4% taken by the ten largest. Comment on this clonotype: What it binds is not known.

This sample was shared with a second study, whose subject was T cells of mothers and their children.

The V and J genes are TRBV7-8 and TRBJ2-2; D unresolved. The sample was blood. The sequence came from a boy aged 10-17 years in good health. The CDR3: CASSLVFGGTGELFF. The CDR3 nucleotides are TGTGCCAGCAGCTTAGTATTCGGCGGCACCGGGGAGCTGTTTTTT.